The 25 T cell receptor beta chains below all came from one sample that was sequenced in a study of T cells after yellow fever vaccination. TCRdb ran MiXCR on the 5' RACE reads and lists one entry per CDR3 protein. The sample lists roughly 300,000 distinct CDR3 sequences; 6.8% were seen once. The sequences come from PBMCs, collected around 45 days after the first yellow fever vaccination. Every receptor here comes from a man aged 18-30 years who received the YFV17D yellow fever vaccine.

This clonotype was detected a few times. The chain links TRBV27 to TRBJ2-3; 8 bases line up with TRBD1. Per germline, CDR1 MNHEY and CDR2 SMNVEV (reference sequence). V lost 3 bases to trimming and J lost 4 bases; unmatched junction nucleotides: 6. CDR3 length: 15 residues. The CDR3 DNA sequence: TGTGCCAGCAGTTTCCTCGGACAGGGCGCAGATACGCAGTATTTT. Translating it yields CASSFLGQGADTQYF.

The gene calls are TRBV2 and TRBJ2-1; TRBD1 is a possible D gene (5 bases). V dropped 3 bases and J dropped 5 bases, with 8 bases sitting between them. This CDR3 has 13 amino acids. Germline V gene sequence: CDR1 SNHLY, CDR2 FYNNEI. In nucleotides, the CDR3 is TGTGCCAGCAGTGAGTGGACACACAATGAGCAGTTCTTC. This gives the protein CASSEWTHNEQFF. The full variable domain, its missing parts supplied by reference TRBV2 and TRBJ2-1, is EPEVTQTPSHQVTQMGQEVILRCVPISNHLYFYWYRQILGQKVEFLVSFYNNEISEKSEIFDDQFSVERPDGSNFTLKIRSTKLEDSAMYFCASSEWTHNEQFFGPGTRLTVL.

The rearrangement links TRBV6-1 to TRBJ2-1; TRBD2 agrees at 8 bases. The CDR3 is 13 residues long. Trimming at V came to 3 bases and at J to 9 bases, leaving 4 bases not matched to a gene. The germline gives CDR1 MNHNS, CDR2 SASEGT. CDR3 sequence (DNA): TGTGCCAGCAGTGACGGACTAGCCGGTGAGCAGTTCTTC. Protein sequence: CASSDGLAGEQFF.

In this sample, this clonotype turned up a few times. The genes are TRBV7-9 and TRBJ1-1; a weak D match, TRBD1 (5 bases). Trimming took 5 bases from V and 12 from J, leaving 13 bases between them. Germline-derived CDR1 and CDR2 are SEHNR and FQNEAQ (reference sequence). The CDR3 has 11 amino acids. CDR3 sequence reads: CASSGGGIPFF. CDR3 DNA sequence: TGTGCCAGCAGCGGGGGGGGAATACCTTTCTTT.

The J gene is TRBJ2-3, the V gene TRBV15; TRBD1 agrees at 10 bases. The CDR3 runs to 13 residues. From germline, CDR1 is LNHNV and CDR2 YYDKDF (reference sequence). J was trimmed by 3 bases and V by 8 bases; bases with no gene match: 2. CDR3: CATGTGETDTQYF. The CDR3 nucleotides are TGTGCCACCGGGACAGGGGAGACAGATACGCAGTATTTT.

This clonotype was seen many times. The chain combines TRBV4-3 with TRBJ1-2; D is uncertain. Germline V CDR1 and CDR2: LGHNA, YSLEER. This CDR3 region has 14 residues. V dropped 1 base and J dropped 0 bases, with 6 bases sitting between them. The DNA of the CDR3 is TGCGCCAGCAGCCAAGGAGGGACTAACTATGGCTACACCTTC. Its translation is CASSQGGTNYGYTF.

The rearrangement links TRBV30 to TRBJ2-7; D may be TRBD1 (6 bases). The V gene's germline CDR1 is GTSNPN and CDR2 SVGIG (reference sequence). The V and J ends lost 0 bases and 3 bases respectively, with 6 bases between them. The CDR3 is 12 residues long. In DNA form, the CDR3 reads TGTGCCTGGAGTGTACAGGGCTACGAGCAGTACTTC. Translation: CAWSVQGYEQYF.

This clonotype has a count of ten or more. The chain has TRBV29-1 and TRBJ2-7; D possibly matches TRBD1 or TRBD2 (5 bases each). CDR3 length: 11 residues. Per the germline V gene, CDR1 is SQVTM and CDR2 is ANQGSEA. Trimming took off 7 bases at V and 4 bases at J, with 11 bases between the two ends. In DNA, the CDR3 is TGCAGCGCCGGGACGGCATACGAGCAGTACGTC. Encoded protein: CSAGTAYEQYV.

This clonotype was seen only a few times. This chain links TRBV13 with TRBJ1-2; D is possibly TRBD1 (5 bases). Trimming left V 4 bases short and J 7 bases short, with 13 bases between. Looked up from germline, CDR1 is PRHDT and CDR2 is FYEKMQ (reference sequence). The CDR3 extends over 13 amino acids. CDR3 amino acids: CASSSGTLSGYTF. CDR3 nucleotide sequence: TGTGCCAGCAGCTCAGGGACTCTCAGTGGCTACACCTTC.

This chain connects TRBV4-2 to TRBJ2-1; unclear D gene. This CDR3 is built from 15 residues. Trimming took off 1 base at V and 0 bases at J, with 7 bases between the two ends. In germline, CDR1 is LGHNA, CDR2 YNFKEQ. The CDR3 sequence: CASSQAVSSYNEQFF. The CDR3 DNA reads as TGTGCCAGCAGCCAAGCGGTAAGCTCCTACAATGAGCAGTTCTTC.

The V call is TRBV7-2, the J call TRBJ2-5, with 7 bases that match TRBD2. V was clipped by 5 bases and J by 3 bases; unmatched bases: 6. CDR3 length equals 14 residues. CDR1 and CDR2 from the germline V gene are SGHTA and FQGNSA. The CDR3 coding sequence is TGTGCCAGCAGCCCCGGGGGGAGTAAAGAGACCCAGTACTTC. This translates into CASSPGGSKETQYF.

The rearrangement joins TRBV20-1 to TRBJ1-1; 7 bases map to TRBD1. With V trimmed by 0 bases and J by 3 bases, 13 bases remained unmatched. Germline values: CDR1 DFQATT, CDR2 SNEGSKA (reference sequence). This CDR3 region has 17 residues. CDR3 in amino acids: CSARDRRQGGIYTEAFF. CDR3 bases: TGCAGTGCTAGAGATCGGAGGCAGGGGGGGATTTACACTGAAGCTTTCTTT.

This clonotype was seen only a few times. V gene TRBV24-1 combines with J gene TRBJ2-5; 8 bases map to TRBD1. The V gene end was trimmed by 0 bases and the J gene end by 5 bases; junction bases not matched to a gene: 1. Germline CDR1 and CDR2: KGHDR and SFDVKD. This CDR3 has 14 amino acids. The CDR3 protein is CATSDLHRGETQYF. The CDR3 coding sequence is TGTGCCACCAGTGATTTGCACAGGGGGGAGACCCAGTACTTC.

This clonotype was observed a handful of times. This sequence joins TRBV5-1 and TRBJ2-5; D not certain. Germline V gene data show CDR1 as SGHRS and CDR2 as YFSETQ. The V gene lost 2 bases and the J gene lost 7 bases, with 18 bases spanning the gap. The CDR3 sequence is 15 residues long. The CDR3 sequence: CASSLSDPQLRTQYF. Here the CDR3 DNA reads TGCGCCAGCAGCTTAAGTGACCCCCAACTACGGACCCAGTACTTC.

This clonotype was seen more than once but under ten times. This chain's CDR3 is CASSWDFPALNTEAFF. In DNA form, the CDR3 reads TGTGCCAGCAGCTGGGACTTTCCCGCCTTGAACACTGAAGCTTTCTTT. The V call is TRBV7-9, the J call TRBJ1-1, with a weak D call TRBD1 (5 bases). Trimming removed 4 bases from V and 0 bases from J, with 15 bases in between. The germline V gene has CDR1 SEHNR and CDR2 FQNEAQ (reference sequence). The CDR3 loop spans 16 amino acids.

This clonotype was detected a few times. J is TRBJ2-6 and V is TRBV7-6; 9 bases align to TRBD1. V lost 5 bases and J lost 2; bases outside the gene matches: 7. The CDR3 loop spans 17 amino acids. In germline, CDR1 is SGHVS, CDR2 FNYEAQ. CDR3 in DNA: TGTGCCAGCAGCCCAACAGGGGGCCAAGCTGGGGCCAACGTCCTGACTTTC. Its translation is CASSPTGGQAGANVLTF.

This clonotype was recorded at least ten times. CDR3 nucleotides: TGTGCCAGCAGCTTAACAGGACGGAGCACTAGCACAGATACGCAGTATTTT. Translating it yields CASSLTGRSTSTDTQYF. The rearrangement uses TRBV7-3 and TRBJ2-3; D is unresolved. Germline assignment: CDR1 SGHTA and CDR2 FQGTGA. The CDR3 is 17 amino acids. Deletions cut 0 bases from V and 0 bases from J, with 13 bases between.

This clonotype was counted a few times. For the CDR3, the DNA is TGTGCCACCAGTGATCCTGGACAGTTAGATACGCAGTATTTT. Its translation is CATSDPGQLDTQYF. The chain employs TRBV24-1 and TRBJ2-3; D is perhaps TRBD1 (6 bases). The germline V gene has CDR1 KGHDR and CDR2 SFDVKD. The CDR3 spans 14 residues. V lost 3 bases to trimming and J lost 5 bases, with 11 bases between them.

The table lists this clonotype with a few counts. The V call is TRBV10-3, the J call TRBJ2-1, with 10 bases identical to TRBD2. Trimming cost V 0 bases and J 9 bases; bases outside gene matches: 2. The germline gives CDR1 ENHRY, CDR2 SYGVKD. The CDR3 is 14 amino acids. As DNA, the CDR3 is TGTGCCATCAGTGAGTCTAGCGGGGGGTCTGAGCAGTTCTTC. It specifies CAISESSGGSEQFF.

A few counts support this clonotype. The chain has TRBV7-3 and TRBJ2-1, with a possible D match to TRBD1 (7 bases). Per germline, CDR1 SGHTA and CDR2 FQGTGA. V lost 5 bases and J lost 1, with 18 bases in between. CDR3 length equals 17 residues. The CDR3 bases are TGTGCCAGCAGCCCTCAGGGGGGCCTGTTGTCCTACAATGAGCAGTTCTTC. It yields the protein CASSPQGGLLSYNEQFF.

V is TRBV11-2 and J is TRBJ2-1, with D tentatively TRBD1 (6 bases). In germline, CDR1 is SGHAT, CDR2 FQNNGV. V lost 3 bases and J lost 7, with 19 bases in between. This CDR3 comprises 16 residues. CDR3 residues: CASSFGRQWDTNEQFF. The CDR3 region has the DNA TGTGCCAGCAGCTTTGGGCGACAGTGGGACACGAATGAGCAGTTCTTC.

The chain combines TRBV6-2 or TRBV6-3 with TRBJ2-5; tentatively, D is TRBD1 (5 bases). V was pared by 4 bases and J by 9 bases, with 12 bases between. Germline V gene sequence: CDR1 MNHEY, CDR2 SVGEGT. The CDR3 contains 12 residues. In DNA, the CDR3 is TGTGCCAGCAGTTCCCAGGGTTTTTCCCAGTACTTC. It yields the protein CASSSQGFSQYF.

This clonotype was found many times. The V call is TRBV14, the J call TRBJ2-7; D uncertain. The germline V and J ends were trimmed by 1 base and 3 bases, with 7 bases remaining between them. Germline CDR1 reads SGHDN; CDR2 reads FVKESK. The CDR3 loop spans 13 amino acids. In nucleotides, the CDR3 is TGTGCCAGCAGCCAAGGAACTGGCTACGAGCAGTACTTC. It yields the protein CASSQGTGYEQYF.

This clonotype occurred a few times. The chain joins TRBV5-1 to TRBJ1-2; possibly TRBD1 for D (5 bases). The V end was cut by 0 bases, the J end by 4 bases, with 10 bases between. CDR3 size: 14 residues. Germline CDR1 and CDR2: SGHRS and YFSETQ. CDR3 sequence: CASSLAGASYGYTF. The CDR3 region has the DNA TGCGCCAGCAGCTTGGCCGGGGCGAGCTATGGCTACACCTTC.

This clonotype was counted a few times. The CDR3: CASSVGPLRGSYNEQFF. The DNA for the CDR3 is TGTGCCAGCAGCGTAGGTCCTTTGCGGGGCTCCTACAATGAGCAGTTCTTC. The chain joins TRBV9 to TRBJ2-1; a possible D gene is TRBD2 (6 bases). CDR1 and CDR2 from the germline V gene are SGDLS and YYNGEE. This CDR3 comprises 17 residues. V was shortened by 0 bases and J by 0 bases, with 13 bases between the two germline ends.